The sequence of this T cell receptor beta chain was determined in a study of regulatory T cells in long-lasting Graves disease. Study background: Positivity for TSH receptor antibodies plus over 5 years of antithyroid drugs meant persistent Graves' disease. Study-level points and caveats: Only peripheral blood was studied, not thyroid tissue.

Time point: persistent/refractory GD, antithyroid drugs over 5 years with positive TRAb. PBMC RNA served as the TCR library source. There are a few counts of this clonotype. Its cognate antigen is unknown. CDR3-region Arm-PCR and iRepertoire HTBI primers produced the TCR beta libraries. TCRdb called the multiplex PCR reads again in MiXCR, with one record for every CDR3 protein. The sample lists approximately 290,000 distinct CDR3 sequences, around a fifth occurring once. The CDR3 is 16 amino acids. V was clipped by 7 bases and J by 0 bases, with 16 bases between them. The germline CDR1 and CDR2 sequences are MNHNS and SASEGT.

This chain links TRBV6-1 with TRBJ2-1, with D perhaps TRBD1 or TRBD2 (5 bases each). The specimen comprised peripheral blood mononuclear cells (PBMCs), sampled when the disease was refractory, from a patient treated with antithyroid drugs. The sequence came from a female donor with Graves disease. CDR3 loop: CASTNGPGTSYNEQFF. The CDR3 nucleotides read TGTGCCAGCACCAATGGGCCCGGGACCTCCTACAATGAGCAGTTCTTC.